This is a list of T cell receptor beta chains from one sample in a study of metastatic and nonmetastatic thyroid tumors. TCRdb re-called clones from the PCR reads using MiXCR. The repertoire includes 65,000 or so clones, just over 4% of them detected once, and approximately 20% sits in the top ten. The sequencing sample was made of blood. These receptors originate from a female donor with papillary thyroid cancer or a benign thyroid nodule (not recorded which). Some clones in this sample may be carry-over from other donors' samples. The CDR3 runs from the conserved cysteine through the conserved F or W. Fields, in order: D gene, clone size, V gene, J gene, CDR3 DNA, CDR3 protein. D genes are given only for firm matches. The size entry is marked missing in some rows and otherwise reads once, few, many or a size class.

.	many	TRBV11-3	TRBJ2-1	TGTGCCAGCAGCTTGGGGACGGGGGTCCTCAATGAGCAGTTCTTC	CASSLGTGVLNEQFF
TRBD1	.	TRBV18	TRBJ2-6	TGTGCCAGCTCACCACCCCCGGGACAGAGCTCTGGGGCCAACGTCCTGACTTTC	CASSPPPGQSSGANVLTF
TRBD1	.	TRBV6-1	TRBJ2-5	TGTGCCAGCACCCTGTCACAGGGGAAAGAGACCCTGTACTTC	CASTLSQGKETLYF
.	.	TRBV28	TRBJ2-7	TGTGCCAGCAGTTTATACGGTACCTACGAGCAGTACTTC	CASSLYGTYEQYF
.	many	TRBV6-1	TRBJ2-3	TGTGCCAGCAGTTTAGACACAGATACGCAGTATTTT	CASSLDTDTQYF
TRBD1	many	TRBV28	TRBJ1-5	TGTGCCAGCAGCCAAGGACAGGGCATTCAGCCCCAGCATTTT	CASSQGQGIQPQHF
TRBD1	many	TRBV28	TRBJ2-7	TGTGCCAGCAGTTTCTACAGGGGCTCCTACGAGCAGTACTTC	CASSFYRGSYEQYF
TRBD1	few	TRBV5-1	TRBJ2-2	TGCGCCAGCAGCTTGTCGGGACAGGGGACCGGGGAGCTGTTTTTT	CASSLSGQGTGELFF
TRBD2	many	TRBV7-6	TRBJ2-3	TGTGCCAGCGGCCCAGCGGGAAACACAGATACGCAGTATTTT	CASGPAGNTDTQYF
TRBD1	few	TRBV20-1	TRBJ1-5	TGCAGTGCTATCCGGGACAGGGGGTCGGGAAGCAATCAGCCCCAGCATTTT	CSAIRDRGSGSNQPQHF
.	.	TRBV7-9	TRBJ2-7	TGTGCCAGCAGCTTCGTCGGGACGGTTGAGAAGTACTTC	CASSFVGTVEKYF
TRBD2	.	TRBV4-2	TRBJ2-1	TGTGCCAGCAGCCAAGGACTAGCGGGAGGGCCTAGGTATGAGCAGTTCTTC	CASSQGLAGGPRYEQFF
TRBD1	few	TRBV6-5	TRBJ1-1	TGTGCCAGCAGTTACTCACAGGGGATCACTGAAGCTTTCTTT	CASSYSQGITEAFF
.	many	TRBV3-1	TRBJ1-2	TGTGCCAGCAGCCAAGGGGGGCGCGGGGGGAACTATGGCTACACCTTC	CASSQGGRGGNYGYTF
.	.	TRBV11-2	TRBJ1-2	TGTGCCAGCAGCCGAGTCGGCGTGGGGTACTATGGCTACACCTTC	CASSRVGVGYYGYTF
.	few	TRBV20-1	TRBJ2-3	TGCAGTGCTCCGAGCTACGGGAGCGGTCGCACAGATACGCAGTATTTT	CSAPSYGSGRTDTQYF
.	.	TRBV6-1	TRBJ1-5	TGTGCCAGCAGGTCCCGTATCTATAGCAATCAGCCCCAGCATTTT	CASRSRIYSNQPQHF
TRBD2	many	TRBV12-5	TRBJ2-1	TGTGCTAGTGGTTTGGTACGAGGAGGAATAGCGGGAGGGCACCCTCCTAATGAGCAGTTCTTC	CASGLVRGGIAGGHPPNEQFF
TRBD1	many	TRBV28	TRBJ1-5	TGTGCCAGCAGTTTGTGGGACAGGGCGGGCAATCAGCCCCAGCATTTT	CASSLWDRAGNQPQHF
.	many	TRBV7-9	TRBJ2-7	TGTGCCAGCAGCTTAGTGAGCTACGAGCAGTACTTC	CASSLVSYEQYF
.	.	TRBV28	TRBJ1-2	TGTGCCAGCAGGCGGGGCAGATATAACTATGGCTACACCTTC	CASRRGRYNYGYTF
TRBD1	many	TRBV5-4	TRBJ1-2	TGTGCCAGCAGCTCGGGACAGGGCCCTTACTACACCTTC	CASSSGQGPYYTF
.	few	TRBV5-1	TRBJ2-1	TGCGCCAGCAGCTTACGACAGTCTTACAATGAGCAGTTCTTC	CASSLRQSYNEQFF
.	many	TRBV14	TRBJ1-2	TGTGCCAGCAGCCAATTGGGGGCAGGTGGCTACACCTTC	CASSQLGAGGYTF
TRBD2	many	TRBV6-5	TRBJ2-1	TGTGCCAGCAGTTACCGGGGGGGAGGACCTTACAATGAGCAGTTCTTC	CASSYRGGGPYNEQFF
.	many	TRBV7-3	TRBJ1-2	TGTGCCAGGAAACTGGGGGAAGCTAACTATGGCTACACCTTC	CARKLGEANYGYTF
TRBD1	many	TRBV12-3/TRBV12-4	TRBJ1-6	TGTGCCAGCAGTCGGGACAGGGGTTCACCCCTCCACTTT	CASSRDRGSPLHF
TRBD2	few	TRBV6-1	TRBJ2-2	TGTGCCAGCAGTGACGGCGGGGGCACCGGGGAGCTGTTTTTT	CASSDGGGTGELFF
.	many	TRBV4-2	TRBJ2-2	TGTGCCAGCAGCCAAGAGACGAGGGAACTCACCGGGGAGCTGTTTTTT	CASSQETRELTGELFF
TRBD2	many	TRBV5-1	TRBJ2-1	TGCGCCAGCAGCAGGGGACTAGCGGGGACTAATGAGCAGTTCTTC	CASSRGLAGTNEQFF
TRBD1	many	TRBV3-1	TRBJ1-1	TGTGCCAGCAGCCGCGGCAGGGGGCGGGAAGCTTTCTTT	CASSRGRGREAFF
.	few	TRBV10-3	TRBJ2-2	TGTGCCATCAGTGGGCAGAACACCGGGGAGCTGTTTTTT	CAISGQNTGELFF
.	many	TRBV28	TRBJ2-5	TGTGCCAGCAGTTTGGGTGGGGACGGGGCTTTGGTTCAGTACTTC	CASSLGGDGALVQYF
.	many	TRBV27	TRBJ2-1	TGTGCCAGCAGCCTGGGACCTCCCTACAATGAGCAGTTCTTC	CASSLGPPYNEQFF
.	.	TRBV27	TRBJ2-2	TGTGCCAGCAGTTCGAGCGGGGAGCTGTTTTTT	CASSSSGELFF
TRBD1	many	TRBV7-2	TRBJ2-7	TGTGCCAGCAGCCTTGAGACAGGGGGTTCCGAGCAGTACTTC	CASSLETGGSEQYF
.	many	TRBV29-1	TRBJ2-1	TGCAGCGTTCGGACGGGGCGGGCTGAGCAGTTCTTC	CSVRTGRAEQFF
.	many	TRBV18	TRBJ2-5	TGTGCCAGCTCACAAGATCGGGAGACCCAGTACTTC	CASSQDRETQYF
.	few	TRBV19	TRBJ1-6	TGTGCCAGTAGTATTAAGGTGGAGAATTCACCCCTCCACTTT	CASSIKVENSPLHF
.	many	TRBV20-1	TRBJ1-2	TGCAGTGCCCTGATCCAGCAAGCTGCTGGCTACACCTTC	CSALIQQAAGYTF
.	.	TRBV28	TRBJ1-3	TGTGCCAGCAGTCCAGGAAACCCGAGCTCTGGAAACACCATATATTTT	CASSPGNPSSGNTIYF
.	.	TRBV7-6	TRBJ2-3	TGTGCCAGCAGACCCCGGGGTTACACAGATACGCAGTATTTT	CASRPRGYTDTQYF
TRBD1	many	TRBV5-1	TRBJ2-2	TGCGCCAGCAGCGCCGGGACAGGGCACGGGGAGCTGTTTTTT	CASSAGTGHGELFF
.	few	TRBV7-3	TRBJ1-5	TGTGCCAGCAGCGGTTTCGACCAGCCCCAGCATTTT	CASSGFDQPQHF
.	many	TRBV7-6	TRBJ2-6	TGTGCCAGCAGCTCCCCTAGCGACGGGGCCAACGTCCTGACTTTC	CASSSPSDGANVLTF
.	few	TRBV19	TRBJ1-2	TGTGCCAGTAGGGGCCTCCGACACTATGGCTACACCTTC	CASRGLRHYGYTF
.	many	TRBV9	TRBJ2-7	TGTGCCAGCAGCCCCCGTGCCGACCCGTACGAGCAGTACTTC	CASSPRADPYEQYF
TRBD1	many	TRBV5-8	TRBJ2-7	TGTGCCAGCAGCGGGGGACAGTACGAGCAGTACTTC	CASSGGQYEQYF
.	medium-sized	TRBV6-1	TRBJ1-6	TGTGCCAGCAGTTACGTGGCGGATAATTCACCCCTCCACTTT	CASSYVADNSPLHF
.	many	TRBV19	TRBJ2-4	TGTGCCAGTAGTTCATGGGACCTTGGAGCCAAAAACATTCAGTACTTC	CASSSWDLGAKNIQYF
TRBD1	few	TRBV19	TRBJ2-3	TGTGCCAGTAGGCGACAGGGGTCCGCAGATACTCAGTATTTT	CASRRQGSADTQYF
.	.	TRBV12-3/TRBV12-4	TRBJ2-7	TGTGCCAGCAGTTGGGGGTTTCTATACGAGCAGTACTTC	CASSWGFLYEQYF
.	few	TRBV7-2	TRBJ2-2	TGTGCCAGCAGCTCGAGAAGGGACACCGGGGAGCTGTTTTTT	CASSSRRDTGELFF
.	few	TRBV28	TRBJ1-2	TGTGCCAGCAGTTTATTATTGCCCCAAACCTCCTCTGGCTACACCTTC	CASSLLLPQTSSGYTF
TRBD2	many	TRBV20-1	TRBJ2-1	TGCAGTGCTACCGGACTAGTCAGCTACAATGAGCAGTTCTTC	CSATGLVSYNEQFF